The T cell receptor beta chain described here comes from a study of blood T cell repertoires in COVID-19. Original analysis: Amplification from reference gene primers served as the basis for estimated nucleated cell counts. Profiling relied on immunoSEQ multiplex PCR, and the TCRdb table lists in-frame clones only, not all of them. V, J and clone size derive from that table, while D and trimming were established from the DNA sequence. Of about 74,000 clones in the sample, about 90% were seen once. Germline CDR1 and CDR2: SGHVS and FQNEAQ. The CDR3 is 13 residues long. Trimming shortened V by 5 bases and J by 2 bases, and 10 bases separated the two germline ends.

The TCR was taken from a woman between 45 and 60 years old in a cohort sampled during active COVID-19. The specimen was peripheral blood. V is TRBV7-8 and J is TRBJ2-7, with D maybe TRBD2 (6 bases). CDR3 region: CASSPSGAYEQYF. CDR3 DNA: TGTGCCAGCAGCCCCTCGGGGGCCTACGAGCAGTACTTC.